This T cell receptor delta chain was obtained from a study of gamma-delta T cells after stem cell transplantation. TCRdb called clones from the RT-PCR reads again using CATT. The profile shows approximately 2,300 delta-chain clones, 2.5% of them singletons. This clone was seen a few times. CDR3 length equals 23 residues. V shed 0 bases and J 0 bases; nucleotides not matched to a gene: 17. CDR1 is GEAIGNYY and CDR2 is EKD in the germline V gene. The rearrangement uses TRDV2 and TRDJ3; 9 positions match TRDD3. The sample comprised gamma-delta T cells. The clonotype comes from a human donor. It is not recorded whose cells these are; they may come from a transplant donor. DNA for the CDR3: TGTGCCTGTGACACCCCCACCTCTACTGGGGATACGGGGAGCTCCTGGGACACCCGACAGATGTTTTTC. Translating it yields CACDTPTSTGDTGSSWDTRQMFF.